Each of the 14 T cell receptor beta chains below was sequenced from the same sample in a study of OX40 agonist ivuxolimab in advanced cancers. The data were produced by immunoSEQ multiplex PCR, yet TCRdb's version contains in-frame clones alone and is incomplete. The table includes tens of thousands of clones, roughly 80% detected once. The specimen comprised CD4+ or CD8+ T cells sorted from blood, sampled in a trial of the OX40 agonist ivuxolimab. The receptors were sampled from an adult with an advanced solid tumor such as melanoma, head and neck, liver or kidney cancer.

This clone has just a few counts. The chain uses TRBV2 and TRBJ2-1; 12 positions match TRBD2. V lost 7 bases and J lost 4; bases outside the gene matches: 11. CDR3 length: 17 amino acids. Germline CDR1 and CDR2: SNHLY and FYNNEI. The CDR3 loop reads CASTENPGLAGYNEQFF. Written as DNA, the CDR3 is TGTGCCAGCACTGAGAACCCGGGACTAGCGGGTTACAATGAGCAGTTCTTC.

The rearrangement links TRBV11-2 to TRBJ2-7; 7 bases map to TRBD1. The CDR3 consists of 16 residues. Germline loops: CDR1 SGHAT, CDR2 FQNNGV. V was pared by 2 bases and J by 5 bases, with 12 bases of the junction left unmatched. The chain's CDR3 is CASSLRGRTGYDEQYF. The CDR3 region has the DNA TGTGCCAGCAGCTTAAGGGGACGGACAGGCTACGACGAGCAGTACTTC.

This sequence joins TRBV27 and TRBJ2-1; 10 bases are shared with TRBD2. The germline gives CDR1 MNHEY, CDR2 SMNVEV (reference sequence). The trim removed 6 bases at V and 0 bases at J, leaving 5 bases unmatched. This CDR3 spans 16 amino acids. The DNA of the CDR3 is TGTGCCAGCAGGCCATTAGCGGGAGGCTCCTACAATGAGCAGTTCTTC. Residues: CASRPLAGGSYNEQFF.

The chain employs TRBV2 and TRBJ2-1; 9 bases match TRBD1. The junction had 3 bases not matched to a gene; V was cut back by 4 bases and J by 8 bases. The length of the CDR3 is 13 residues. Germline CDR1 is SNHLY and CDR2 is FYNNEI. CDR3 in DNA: TGTGCCAGCAGTGTAAGACAGGGGGATGAGCAGTTCTTC. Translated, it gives CASSVRQGDEQFF.

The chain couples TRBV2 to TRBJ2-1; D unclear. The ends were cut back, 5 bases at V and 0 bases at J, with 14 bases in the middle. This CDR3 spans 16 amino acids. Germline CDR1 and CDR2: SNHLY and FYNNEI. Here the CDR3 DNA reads TGTGCCAGCAGTTCCTCGGCGGTGAGCTCCTACAATGAGCAGTTCTTC. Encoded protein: CASSSSAVSSYNEQFF. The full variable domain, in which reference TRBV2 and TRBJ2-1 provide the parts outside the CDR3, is EPEVTQTPSHQVTQMGQEVILRCVPISNHLYFYWYRQILGQKVEFLVSFYNNEISEKSEIFDDQFSVERPDGSNFTLKIRSTKLEDSAMYFCASSSSAVSSYNEQFFGPGTRLTVL.

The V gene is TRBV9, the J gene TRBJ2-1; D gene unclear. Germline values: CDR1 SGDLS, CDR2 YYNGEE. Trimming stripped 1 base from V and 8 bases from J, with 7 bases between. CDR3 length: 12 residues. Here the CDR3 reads CASSVTDYEQFF. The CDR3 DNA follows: TGTGCCAGCAGCGTAACAGATTATGAGCAGTTCTTC.

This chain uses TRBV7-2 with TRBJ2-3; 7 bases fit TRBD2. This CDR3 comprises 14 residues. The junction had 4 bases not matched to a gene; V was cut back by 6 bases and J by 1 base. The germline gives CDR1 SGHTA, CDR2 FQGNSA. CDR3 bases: TGTGCCAGCAGTCCCCTAGCGGGCACAGATACGCAGTATTTT. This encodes CASSPLAGTDTQYF.

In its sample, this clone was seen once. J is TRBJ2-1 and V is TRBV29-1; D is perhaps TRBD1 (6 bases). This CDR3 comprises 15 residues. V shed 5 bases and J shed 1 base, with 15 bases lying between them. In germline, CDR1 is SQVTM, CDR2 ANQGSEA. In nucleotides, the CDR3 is TGCAGCGTTCCCCAGCAGGGGCGTTCCTACAATGAGCAGTTCTTC. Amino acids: CSVPQQGRSYNEQFF.

For the CDR3, the DNA is TGTGCCAGCAGCTTAGAACAGGGGGCGTTCAATGAGCAGTTCTTC. The encoded protein is CASSLEQGAFNEQFF. The V call is TRBV7-2, the J call TRBJ2-1, with TRBD1 matching over 9 bases. Unmatched junction bases numbered 4, after V lost 1 base and J lost 6 bases. The CDR3 sequence is 15 residues long. CDR1 is SGHTA and CDR2 is FQGNSA in the germline V gene.

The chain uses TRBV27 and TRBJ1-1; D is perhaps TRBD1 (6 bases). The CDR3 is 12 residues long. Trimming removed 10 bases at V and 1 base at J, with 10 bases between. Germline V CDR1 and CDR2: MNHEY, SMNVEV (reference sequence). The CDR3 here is CATVGGNTEAFF. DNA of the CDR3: TGTGCCACCGTAGGGGGGAACACTGAAGCTTTCTTT.

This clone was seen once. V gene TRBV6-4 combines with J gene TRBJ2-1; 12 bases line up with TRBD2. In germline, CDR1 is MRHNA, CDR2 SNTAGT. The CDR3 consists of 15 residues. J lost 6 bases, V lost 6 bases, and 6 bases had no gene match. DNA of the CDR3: TGTGCCAGCAGGGCACTAGCGGGAGGTGGCAATGAGCAGTTCTTC. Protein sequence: CASRALAGGGNEQFF.

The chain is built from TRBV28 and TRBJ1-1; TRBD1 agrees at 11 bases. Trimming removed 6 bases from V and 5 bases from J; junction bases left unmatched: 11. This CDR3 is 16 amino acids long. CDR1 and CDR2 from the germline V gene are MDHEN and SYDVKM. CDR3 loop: CASRENRDRGNTEAFF. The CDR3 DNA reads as TGTGCCAGCAGAGAAAACCGGGACAGGGGGAATACTGAAGCTTTCTTT. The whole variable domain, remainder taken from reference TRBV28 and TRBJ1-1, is DVKVTQSSRYLVKRTGEKVFLECVQDMDHENMFWYRQDPGLGLRLIYFSYDVKMKEKGDIPEGYSVSREKKERFSLILESASTNQTSMYLCASRENRDRGNTEAFFGQGTRLTVV.

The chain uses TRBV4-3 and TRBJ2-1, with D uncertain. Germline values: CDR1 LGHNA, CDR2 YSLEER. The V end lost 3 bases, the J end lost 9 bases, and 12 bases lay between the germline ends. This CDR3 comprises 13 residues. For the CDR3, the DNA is TGCGCCAGCAGCCAGGGCCCCCTAAGTGAGCAGTTCTTC. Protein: CASSQGPLSEQFF.

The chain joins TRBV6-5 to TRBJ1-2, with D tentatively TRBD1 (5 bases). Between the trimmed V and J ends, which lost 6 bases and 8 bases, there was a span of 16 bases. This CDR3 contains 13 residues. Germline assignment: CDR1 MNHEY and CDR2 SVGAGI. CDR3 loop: CASSTGTRGGYTF. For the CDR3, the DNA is TGTGCCAGCAGCACCGGGACTAGGGGAGGCTACACCTTC.